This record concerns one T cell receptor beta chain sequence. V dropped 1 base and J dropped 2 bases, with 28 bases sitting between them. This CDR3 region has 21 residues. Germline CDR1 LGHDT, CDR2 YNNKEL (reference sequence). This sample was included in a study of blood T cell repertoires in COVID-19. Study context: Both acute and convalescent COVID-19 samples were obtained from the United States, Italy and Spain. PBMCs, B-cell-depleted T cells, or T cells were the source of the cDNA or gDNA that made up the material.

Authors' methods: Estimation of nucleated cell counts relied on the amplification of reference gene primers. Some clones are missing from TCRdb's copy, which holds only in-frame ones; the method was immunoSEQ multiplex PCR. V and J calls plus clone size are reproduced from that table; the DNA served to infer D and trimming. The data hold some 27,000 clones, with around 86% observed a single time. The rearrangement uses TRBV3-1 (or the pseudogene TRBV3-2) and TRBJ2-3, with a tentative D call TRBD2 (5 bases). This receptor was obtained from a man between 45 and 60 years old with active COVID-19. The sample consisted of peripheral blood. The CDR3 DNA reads TGTGCCAGCAGCCAAGGAAATGCTTCCCCGGGATCGGTACTAGTCACAGATACGCAGTATTTT. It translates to CASSQGNASPGSVLVTDTQYF.